The 2 T cell receptor beta chains below were found in one sample sequenced in a study of cytomegalovirus exposure and HLA in healthy donors. PCR employed 60 Vbeta and 13 Jbeta primers. The method was immunoSEQ multiplex PCR; TCRdb's version includes in-frame clones alone and lacks a portion of them. The sample records approximately 150,000 clones, about 80% being singletons. The specimen sequenced was PBMCs. Source of these receptors: a woman in her 30s in good health and CMV-seronegative.

V and J are TRBV25-1 and TRBJ2-6; D ambiguous. The germline V gene encodes CDR1 MGHDK and CDR2 SYGVNS. The CDR3 is made up of 15 amino acids. V lost 5 bases and J lost 0, with 8 bases in between. Here the CDR3 reads CASSSPNSGANVLTF. Written as DNA, the CDR3 is TGTGCCAGCAGTTCCCCCAACTCTGGGGCCAACGTCCTGACTTTC. Combining the CDR3 with reference TRBV25-1 and TRBJ2-6 gives the whole variable domain EADIYQTPRYLVIGTGKKITLECSQTMGHDKMYWYQQDPGMELHLIHYSYGVNSTEKGDLSSESTVSRIRTEHFPLTLESARPSHTSQYLCASSSPNSGANVLTFGAGSRLTVL.

The V gene is TRBV5-1, the J gene TRBJ2-2; D is perhaps TRBD1 (6 bases). V lost 4 bases and J 1 base, leaving 8 bases between the germline ends. This CDR3 region has 14 residues. Germline V gives CDR1 SGHRS, CDR2 YFSETQ. This chain's CDR3 is CASSPTGNTGELFF. The CDR3 bases are TGCGCCAGCAGCCCGACAGGGAACACCGGGGAGCTGTTTTTT. Filled out from reference TRBV5-1 and TRBJ2-2, the complete variable domain reads KAGVTQTPRYLIKTRGQQVTLSCSPISGHRSVSWYQQTPGQGLQFLFEYFSETQRNKGNFPGRFSGRQFSNSRSEMNVSTLELGDSALYLCASSPTGNTGELFFGEGSRLTVL.